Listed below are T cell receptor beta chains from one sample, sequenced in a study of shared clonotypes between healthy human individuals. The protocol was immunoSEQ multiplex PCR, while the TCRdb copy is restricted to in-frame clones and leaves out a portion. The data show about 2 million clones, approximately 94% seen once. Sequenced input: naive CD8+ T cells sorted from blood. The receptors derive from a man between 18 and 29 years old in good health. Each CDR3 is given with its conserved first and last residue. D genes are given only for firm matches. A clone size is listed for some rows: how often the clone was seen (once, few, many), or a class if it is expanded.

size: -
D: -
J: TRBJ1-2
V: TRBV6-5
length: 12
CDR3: CASSPGIYGYTF
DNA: TGTGCCAGCAGTCCAGGAATCTATGGCTACACCTTC

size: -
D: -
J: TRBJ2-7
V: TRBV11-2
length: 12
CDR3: CASSLDKHEQYF
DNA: TGTGCCAGCAGCTTAGACAAACACGAGCAGTACTTC

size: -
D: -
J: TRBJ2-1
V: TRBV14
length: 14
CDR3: CASRVGGSYNEQFF
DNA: TGTGCCAGCAGAGTCGGCGGATCCTACAATGAGCAGTTCTTC

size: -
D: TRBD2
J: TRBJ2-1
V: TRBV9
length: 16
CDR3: CASSVATAGRYNEQFF
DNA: TGTGCCAGCAGCGTAGCTACAGCGGGGAGATACAATGAGCAGTTCTTC

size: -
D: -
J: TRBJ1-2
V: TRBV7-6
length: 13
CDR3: CASSPSWDYGYTF
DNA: TGTGCCAGCAGCCCCTCCTGGGACTATGGCTACACCTTC

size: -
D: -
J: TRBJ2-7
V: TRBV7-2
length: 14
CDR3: CASSPGLISYEQYF
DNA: TGTGCCAGCAGCCCGGGACTGATCTCCTACGAGCAGTACTTC

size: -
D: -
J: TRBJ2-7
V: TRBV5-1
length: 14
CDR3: CASSPGQEVHEQYF
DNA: TGCGCCAGCAGCCCTGGTCAGGAGGTCCACGAGCAGTACTTC

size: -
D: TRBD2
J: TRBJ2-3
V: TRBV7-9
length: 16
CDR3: CASSSPRASGIDTQYF
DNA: TGTGCCAGCAGCTCCCCACGCGCTAGCGGGATAGATACGCAGTATTTT

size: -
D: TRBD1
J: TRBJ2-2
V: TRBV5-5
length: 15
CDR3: CASSRTGTNTGELFF
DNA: TGTGCCAGCAGTCGGACAGGGACGAACACCGGGGAGCTGTTTTTT

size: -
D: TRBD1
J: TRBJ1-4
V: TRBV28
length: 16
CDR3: CASSLRGGGVGEKLFF
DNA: TGTGCCAGCAGTTTACGAGGAGGGGGCGTGGGTGAAAAACTGTTTTTT

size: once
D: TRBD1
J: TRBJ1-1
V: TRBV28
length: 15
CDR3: CASSLETGGRTEAFF
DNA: TGTGCCAGCAGTTTAGAGACAGGGGGCAGGACTGAAGCTTTCTTT

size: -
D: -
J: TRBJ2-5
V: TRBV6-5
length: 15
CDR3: CASSTKDSISETQYF
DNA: TGTGCCAGCAGTACAAAGGACAGTATCTCGGAGACCCAGTACTTC

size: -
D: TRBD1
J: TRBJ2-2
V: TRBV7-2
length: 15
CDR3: CASSGGTGNTGELFF
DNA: TGTGCCAGCTCAGGCGGGACAGGGAACACCGGGGAGCTGTTTTTT

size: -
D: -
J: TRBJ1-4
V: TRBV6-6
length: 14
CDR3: CASSDGLTNEKLFF
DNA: TGTGCCAGCAGTGACGGGTTAACTAATGAAAAACTGTTTTTT

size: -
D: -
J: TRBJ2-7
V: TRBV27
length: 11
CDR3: CASSLGHEQYF
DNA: TGTGCCAGCAGTTTAGGACACGAGCAGTACTTC

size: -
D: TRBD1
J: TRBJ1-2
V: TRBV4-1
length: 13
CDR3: CASRRQGGYGYTF
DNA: TGCGCCAGCAGGCGACAGGGAGGCTATGGCTACACCTTC

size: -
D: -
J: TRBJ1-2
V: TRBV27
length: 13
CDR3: CASSPSLNYGYTF
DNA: TGTGCCAGCAGTCCCTCATTGAATTATGGCTACACCTTC

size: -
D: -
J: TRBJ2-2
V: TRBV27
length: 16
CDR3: CASTGIGGIYTGELFF
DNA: TGTGCCAGCACCGGAATTGGGGGGATCTACACCGGGGAGCTGTTTTTT

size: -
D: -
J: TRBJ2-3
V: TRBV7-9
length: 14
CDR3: CASSLGRSTDTQYF
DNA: TGTGCCAGCAGCCTCGGACGGAGCACAGATACGCAGTATTTT

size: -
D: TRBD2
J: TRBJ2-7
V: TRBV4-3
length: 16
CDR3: CASSQGTSGNSYEQYF
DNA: TGCGCCAGCAGCCAGGGGACTAGCGGGAACTCCTACGAGCAGTACTTC

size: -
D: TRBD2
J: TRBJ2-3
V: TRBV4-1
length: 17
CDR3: CASSQVPRGGGTDTQYF
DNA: TGCGCCAGCAGCCAAGTACCCCGGGGAGGGGGCACAGATACGCAGTATTTT

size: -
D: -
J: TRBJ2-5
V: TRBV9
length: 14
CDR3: CASSADSLQETQYF
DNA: TGTGCCAGCAGCGCCGACAGTCTCCAAGAGACCCAGTACTTC

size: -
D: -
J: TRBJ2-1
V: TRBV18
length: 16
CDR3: CASSPTGEERIHEQFF
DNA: TGTGCCAGCTCACCGACTGGGGAGGAGAGGATCCATGAGCAGTTCTTC

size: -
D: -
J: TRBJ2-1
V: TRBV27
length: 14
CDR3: CASSFSGSYNEQFF
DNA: TGTGCCAGCAGTTTCTCGGGGTCCTACAATGAGCAGTTCTTC

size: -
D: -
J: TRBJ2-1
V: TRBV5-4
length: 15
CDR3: CASSTVASSYNEQFF
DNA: TGTGCCAGCAGCACTGTGGCTAGCTCCTACAATGAGCAGTTCTTC

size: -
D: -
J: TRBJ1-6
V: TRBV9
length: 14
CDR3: CASSVAGSGSPLHF
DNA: TGTGCCAGCAGCGTAGCCGGGTCGGGTTCACCCCTCCACTTT

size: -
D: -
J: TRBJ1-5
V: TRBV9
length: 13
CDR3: CASSGREGQPQHF
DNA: TGTGCCAGCAGCGGCAGGGAGGGTCAGCCCCAGCATTTT

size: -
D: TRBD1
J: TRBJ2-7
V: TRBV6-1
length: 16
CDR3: CASSEGPGTGALEQYF
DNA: TGTGCCAGCAGTGAAGGTCCTGGGACAGGGGCCTTGGAGCAGTACTTC

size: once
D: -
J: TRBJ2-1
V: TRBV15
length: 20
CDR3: CATSRDPPRSSQGPYNEQFF
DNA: TGTGCCACCAGCAGAGATCCCCCACGGAGCAGCCAAGGGCCCTACAATGAGCAGTTCTTC

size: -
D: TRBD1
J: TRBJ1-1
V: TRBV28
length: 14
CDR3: CASRDRGYETEAFF
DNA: TGTGCCAGCCGGGACAGGGGGTACGAGACTGAAGCTTTCTTT

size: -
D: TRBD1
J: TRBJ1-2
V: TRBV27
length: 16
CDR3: CASSTQPGTGLYGYTF
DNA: TGTGCCAGCAGTACGCAACCCGGGACAGGGTTATACGGCTACACCTTC

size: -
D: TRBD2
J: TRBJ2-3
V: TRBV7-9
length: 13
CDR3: CASSPGGRDTQYF
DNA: TGTGCCAGCAGCCCGGGGGGGAGAGATACGCAGTATTTT

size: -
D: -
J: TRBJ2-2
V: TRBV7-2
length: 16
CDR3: CASSGGGPLGTGELFF
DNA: TGTGCCAGCAGCGGGGGAGGCCCATTGGGGACCGGGGAGCTGTTTTTT

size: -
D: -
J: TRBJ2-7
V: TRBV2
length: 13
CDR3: CASSKGREYEQYF
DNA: TGTGCCAGCAGTAAGGGCAGGGAATACGAGCAGTACTTC